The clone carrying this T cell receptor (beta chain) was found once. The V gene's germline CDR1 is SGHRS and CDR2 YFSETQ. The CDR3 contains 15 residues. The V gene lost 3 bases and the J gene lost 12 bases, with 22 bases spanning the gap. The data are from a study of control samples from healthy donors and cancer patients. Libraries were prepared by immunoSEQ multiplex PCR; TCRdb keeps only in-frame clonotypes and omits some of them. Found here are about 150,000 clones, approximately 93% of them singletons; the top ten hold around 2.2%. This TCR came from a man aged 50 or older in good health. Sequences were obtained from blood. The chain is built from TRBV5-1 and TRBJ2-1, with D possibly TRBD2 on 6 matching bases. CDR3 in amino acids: CASSSSIADPERQFF. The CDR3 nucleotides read TGCGCCAGCAGCTCTAGTATAGCGGATCCTGAGAGGCAGTTCTTC.